A single sample gave rise to the 21 T cell receptor beta chains below, sequenced in a study of blood T cell repertoires in COVID-19. Generated by immunoSEQ multiplex PCR, the TCRdb table keeps only in-frame clones and is missing some. The profile shows under 200,000 clones, 86% of them singletons. Material: peripheral blood. These receptors were collected from an older woman with acute or convalescent COVID-19.

This chain links TRBV5-6 with TRBJ2-7; D is possibly TRBD2 (5 bases). The CDR3 spans 16 residues. V shed 0 bases and J shed 3 bases, with 16 bases lying between them. Per the germline V gene, CDR1 is SGHDT and CDR2 is YYEEEE. For the CDR3, the DNA is TGTGCCAGCAGCTTGGGAGACCTTACTGGAGGCTACGAGCAGTACTTC. Protein sequence: CASSLGDLTGGYEQYF.

The V gene is TRBV7-9, the J gene TRBJ1-3; TRBD1 matches at 9 bases. The CDR3 length is 19 residues. Germline CDR1 reads SEHNR; CDR2 reads FQNEAQ (reference sequence). Losses at the gene ends were 2 bases for V and 0 bases for J; bases not matched to a gene: 11. CDR3: CASSLRQGQGYLSGNTIYF. The CDR3 nucleotides read TGTGCCAGCAGCTTACGGCAGGGACAGGGTTATCTCTCTGGAAACACCATATATTTT.

This clone was observed a handful of times. This chain links TRBV11-2 with TRBJ2-7, with TRBD1 matching 11 bases. The CDR3 totals 15 residues. V was clipped by 4 bases and J by 6 bases; unmatched bases: 8. The germline V gene has CDR1 SGHAT and CDR2 FQNNGV. CDR3 bases: TGTGCCAGCAGCTCTGAAAGGACAGGGGGCGCCGAGCAGTACTTC. Translating gives CASSSERTGGAEQYF.

The J gene is TRBJ1-6, the V gene TRBV2; 7 nucleotides agree with TRBD1. The CDR3 loop spans 16 amino acids. Germline V CDR1 and CDR2: SNHLY, FYNNEI. The J segment lost 9 bases and the V segment lost 6 bases, leaving 14 bases of the junction unmatched. CDR3 DNA sequence: TGTGCCAGCAGCCCCCCGGACAGGAGATTAACTTCACCCCTCCACTTT. Its protein is CASSPPDRRLTSPLHF. Full variable domain (rest looked up from reference TRBV2 and TRBJ1-6): EPEVTQTPSHQVTQMGQEVILRCVPISNHLYFYWYRQILGQKVEFLVSFYNNEISEKSEIFDDQFSVERPDGSNFTLKIRSTKLEDSAMYFCASSPPDRRLTSPLHFGNGTRLTVT.

The chain has TRBV7-2 and TRBJ2-5; a weak D match, TRBD1 (6 bases). Germline-derived CDR1 and CDR2 are SGHTA and FQGNSA. The V gene lost 3 bases and the J gene lost 2 bases, with 16 bases spanning the gap. The CDR3 has 16 amino acids. Written as DNA, the CDR3 is TGTGCCAGCAGCTTTAGTGGGACATCCACTCAAGAGACCCAGTACTTC. Encoded protein: CASSFSGTSTQETQYF.

The V call is TRBV5-1, the J call TRBJ2-2; D is perhaps TRBD1 (5 bases). This CDR3 is 17 amino acids long. V was trimmed by 0 bases and J by 6 bases, leaving 18 bases between them. Germline V gene sequence: CDR1 SGHRS, CDR2 YFSETQ. Here the CDR3 reads CASSLGPGQGSAGELFF. The CDR3 nucleotides are TGCGCCAGCAGCTTGGGCCCTGGGCAGGGAAGCGCCGGGGAGCTGTTTTTT. Complete variable domain (other parts from reference TRBV5-1 and TRBJ2-2): KAGVTQTPRYLIKTRGQQVTLSCSPISGHRSVSWYQQTPGQGLQFLFEYFSETQRNKGNFPGRFSGRQFSNSRSEMNVSTLELGDSALYLCASSLGPGQGSAGELFFGEGSRLTVL.

The sample holds a few counts of this clone. The chain has TRBV7-2 and TRBJ2-7; 11 bases fit TRBD2. The CDR3 contains 14 residues. Germline CDR1 reads SGHTA; CDR2 reads FQGNSA. V shed 3 bases, J shed 4 bases, and the junction held 2 bases outside the gene matches. CDR3 region: CASSFTSGSYEQYF. DNA for the CDR3: TGTGCCAGCAGCTTCACTAGCGGGAGTTACGAGCAGTACTTC.

CDR3: CASSYPQGRAFF. CDR3 DNA sequence: TGTGCCAGCAGTTACCCACAGGGTAGGGCTTTCTTT. The chain carries TRBV6-5 and TRBJ1-1; D perhaps matches TRBD1 (6 bases). V lost 2 bases and J lost 11, with 12 bases in between. The CDR3 is made up of 12 amino acids. Germline loops: CDR1 MNHEY, CDR2 SVGAGI.

The rearrangement links TRBV11-3 to TRBJ2-7; D uncertain. CDR3 length equals 14 residues. Germline V gives CDR1 SGHNT, CDR2 YENEEA. Trimming pared 1 base from V and 1 base from J, leaving 8 bases between. CDR3 protein: CASSLGYSSYEQYF. The CDR3 bases are TGTGCCAGCAGCTTAGGATACAGTTCCTACGAGCAGTACTTC.

The V call is TRBV11-2, the J call TRBJ2-2; D possibly corresponds to TRBD1 (6 bases). CDR3 length: 16 amino acids. V was pared by 6 bases and J by 1 base, with 15 bases between. Germline CDR1 and CDR2: SGHAT and FQNNGV. CDR3 residues: CASRGPGQVNTGELFF. The CDR3 DNA reads TGTGCCAGCAGGGGCCCGGGACAAGTGAACACCGGGGAGCTGTTTTTT.

The chain joins TRBV7-2 to TRBJ1-2; tentatively, D is TRBD1 (6 bases). CDR1 and CDR2 (germline): SGHTA, FQGNSA. V lost 11 bases, J lost 2 bases, and 18 bases lay in between. This CDR3 has 14 residues. The CDR3 sequence is CAGARGGGNYGYTF. The CDR3 DNA follows: TGTGCCGGCGCCCGGGGGGGCGGCAACTATGGCTACACCTTC.

V is TRBV7-6 and J is TRBJ2-7; 8 bases match TRBD1. After removal of 5 bases from V and 2 bases from J, the junction contained 5 bases not matched to a gene. CDR3 length equals 14 residues. Germline lookup yields CDR1 SGHVS and CDR2 FNYEAQ. For the CDR3, the DNA is TGTGCCAGCAGCCCAGGGGGCAGTACCTACGAGCAGTACTTC. This translates into CASSPGGSTYEQYF. Supplemented by reference TRBV7-6 and TRBJ2-7, the full variable domain reads GAGVSQSPRYKVTKRGQDVALRCDPISGHVSLYWYRQALGQGPEFLTYFNYEAQQDKSGLPNDRFSAERPEGSISTLTIQRTEQRDSAMYRCASSPGGSTYEQYFGPGTRLTVT.

This clone came up once. J is TRBJ1-1 and V is TRBV7-2, with 9 bases that match TRBD1. Per germline, CDR1 SGHTA and CDR2 FQGNSA. The CDR3 is 14 residues long. The junction had 10 bases not matched to a gene; V was cut back by 5 bases and J by 9 bases. In DNA form, the CDR3 reads TGTGCCAGCAGCCCCCTTCACGGACAGGGGAAAGCTTTCTTT. This encodes CASSPLHGQGKAFF.

CDR3 bases: TGCGCCAGCAGCTTGACCGGGACATCTGTTGGCTACACCTTC. It is translated as CASSLTGTSVGYTF. V gene TRBV5-1 combines with J gene TRBJ1-2; possible D gene TRBD1, 6 bases. V was clipped by 1 base and J by 7 bases, with 14 bases between them. Germline V gene lookup returns CDR1 SGHRS and CDR2 YFSETQ. The CDR3 extends over 14 amino acids. The full variable domain, its missing parts supplied by reference TRBV5-1 and TRBJ1-2, is KAGVTQTPRYLIKTRGQQVTLSCSPISGHRSVSWYQQTPGQGLQFLFEYFSETQRNKGNFPGRFSGRQFSNSRSEMNVSTLELGDSALYLCASSLTGTSVGYTFGSGTRLTVV.

This clone was seen a single time. This chain links TRBV11-2 with TRBJ2-7, with 10 positions matching TRBD2. The CDR3 spans 15 residues. CDR1 is SGHAT, CDR2 FQNNGV, per germline. J lost 7 bases, V lost 5 bases, and 11 bases had no gene match. The CDR3 here is CASSPDPAGGREQYF. DNA of the CDR3: TGTGCCAGCAGCCCCGACCCAGCGGGGGGGAGGGAGCAGTACTTC.

V usage is TRBV19 and J usage is TRBJ1-2, with TRBD1 as a possible D gene (6 bases). This CDR3 has 15 amino acids. Germline-derived CDR1 and CDR2 are LNHDA and SQIVND (reference sequence). Trimming took off 3 bases at V and 3 bases at J, with 14 bases between the two ends. The DNA of the CDR3 is TGTGCCAGTAGTATGGTGGACAGCAGAGACTATGGCTACACCTTC. As protein: CASSMVDSRDYGYTF.

The chain combines TRBV19 with TRBJ1-3, with D possibly being TRBD1 (5 bases). Germline CDR1 LNHDA, CDR2 SQIVND (reference sequence). The CDR3 is 14 amino acids. Trimming stripped 4 bases from V and 0 bases from J, with 7 bases between. The CDR3 nucleotides read TGTGCCAGTAGTAGGGGCAGCTCTGGAAACACCATATATTTT. It translates to CASSRGSSGNTIYF.

This chain connects TRBV2 to TRBJ2-3; TRBD1 aligns across 9 bases. The CDR3 spans 13 residues. V was pared by 7 bases and J by 11 bases, with 10 bases of the junction left unmatched. The germline gives CDR1 SNHLY, CDR2 FYNNEI. The DNA of the CDR3 is TGTGCCAGCAACCCGGACAGGGGCGGAAAGCAGTATTTT. It specifies CASNPDRGGKQYF.

This chain connects TRBV7-8 to TRBJ2-3; a weak D match, TRBD2 (6 bases). Trimming removed 10 bases at V and 4 bases at J, with 24 bases between. Per germline, CDR1 SGHVS and CDR2 FQNEAQ. The CDR3 covers 16 residues. The CDR3 coding sequence is TGTGCCACCAACCCCGGACTAATAGCTATCGCAGATACGCAGTATTTT. This sequence encodes CATNPGLIAIADTQYF.

The chain is built from TRBV7-8 and TRBJ2-5, with D possibly being TRBD1 (6 bases). The V gene's germline CDR1 is SGHVS and CDR2 FQNEAQ. This CDR3 spans 15 amino acids. V shed 4 bases and J shed 1 base, with 13 bases lying between them. This chain's CDR3 is CASSSYRVGQETQYF. The CDR3 DNA reads as TGTGCCAGCAGCTCCTACAGGGTGGGCCAAGAGACCCAGTACTTC.

The chain employs TRBV7-9 and TRBJ1-5, with D unresolved. Germline V gene data show CDR1 as SEHNR and CDR2 as FQNEAQ (reference sequence). The CDR3 runs 14 residues. Deletions cut 1 base from V and 4 bases from J, with 8 bases between. As DNA, the CDR3 is TGTGCCAGCAGCTTAGGAACAGCTAATCAGCCCCAGCATTTT. This gives the protein CASSLGTANQPQHF.